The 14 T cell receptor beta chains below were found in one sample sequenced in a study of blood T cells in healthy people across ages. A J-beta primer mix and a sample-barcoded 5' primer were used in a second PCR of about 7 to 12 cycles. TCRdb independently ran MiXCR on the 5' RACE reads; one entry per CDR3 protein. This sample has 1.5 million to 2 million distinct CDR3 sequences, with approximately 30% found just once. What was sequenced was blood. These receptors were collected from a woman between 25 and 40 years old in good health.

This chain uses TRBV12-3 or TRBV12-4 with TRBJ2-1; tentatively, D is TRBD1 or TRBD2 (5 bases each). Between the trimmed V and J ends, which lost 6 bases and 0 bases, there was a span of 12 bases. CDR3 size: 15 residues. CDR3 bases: TGTGCCAGCAGACGGGACCTAAGCTCCTACAATGAGCAGTTCTTC. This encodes CASRRDLSSYNEQFF.

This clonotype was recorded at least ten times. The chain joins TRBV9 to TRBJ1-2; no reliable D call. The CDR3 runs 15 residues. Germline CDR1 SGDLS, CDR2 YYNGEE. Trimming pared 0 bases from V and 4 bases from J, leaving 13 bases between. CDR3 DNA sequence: TGTGCCAGCAGCGTAGTGCCCCGGGTCGCCTATGGCTACACCTTC. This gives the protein CASSVVPRVAYGYTF.

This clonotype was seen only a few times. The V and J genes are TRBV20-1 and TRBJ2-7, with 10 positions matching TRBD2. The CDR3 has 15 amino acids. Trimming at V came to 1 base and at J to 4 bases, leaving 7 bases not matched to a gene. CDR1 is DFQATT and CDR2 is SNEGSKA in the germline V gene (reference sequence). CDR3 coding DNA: TGCAGTGCTAGAGCCGGGCTAGCGGGAGTATACGAGCAGTACTTC. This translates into CSARAGLAGVYEQYF.

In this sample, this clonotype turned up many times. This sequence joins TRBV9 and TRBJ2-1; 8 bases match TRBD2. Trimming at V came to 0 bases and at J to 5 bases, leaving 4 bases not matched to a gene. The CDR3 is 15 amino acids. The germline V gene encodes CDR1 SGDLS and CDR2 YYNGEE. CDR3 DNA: TGTGCCAGCAGCGTAGTGTCGGGGGGGGACAATGAGCAGTTCTTC. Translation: CASSVVSGGDNEQFF. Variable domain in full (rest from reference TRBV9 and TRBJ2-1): DSGVTQTPKHLITATGQRVTLRCSPRSGDLSVYWYQQSLDQGLQFLIQYYNGEERAKGNILERFSAQQFPDLHSELNLSSLELGDSALYFCASSVVSGGDNEQFFGPGTRLTVL.

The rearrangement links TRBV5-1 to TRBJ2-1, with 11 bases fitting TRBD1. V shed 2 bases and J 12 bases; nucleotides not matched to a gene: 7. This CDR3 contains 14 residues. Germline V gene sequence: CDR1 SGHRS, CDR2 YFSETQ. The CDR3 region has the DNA TGCGCCAGCAGCTTAGGACAGGGGGCGATCGGGCAGTTCTTC. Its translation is CASSLGQGAIGQFF.

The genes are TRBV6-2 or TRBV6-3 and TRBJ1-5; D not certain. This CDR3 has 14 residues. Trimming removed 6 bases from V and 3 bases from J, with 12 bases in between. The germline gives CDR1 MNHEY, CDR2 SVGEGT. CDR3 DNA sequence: TGTGCCAGCAGCCCCCTGGCTGACAATCAGCCCCAGCATTTT. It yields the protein CASSPLADNQPQHF.

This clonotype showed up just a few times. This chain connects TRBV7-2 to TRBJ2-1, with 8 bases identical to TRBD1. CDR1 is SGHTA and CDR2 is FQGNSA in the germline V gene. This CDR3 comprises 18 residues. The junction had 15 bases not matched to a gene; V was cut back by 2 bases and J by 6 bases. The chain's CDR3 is CASSLTSRGPRTGNEQFF. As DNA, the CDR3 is TGTGCCAGCAGCTTAACGTCCAGGGGGCCAAGGACTGGCAATGAGCAGTTCTTC.

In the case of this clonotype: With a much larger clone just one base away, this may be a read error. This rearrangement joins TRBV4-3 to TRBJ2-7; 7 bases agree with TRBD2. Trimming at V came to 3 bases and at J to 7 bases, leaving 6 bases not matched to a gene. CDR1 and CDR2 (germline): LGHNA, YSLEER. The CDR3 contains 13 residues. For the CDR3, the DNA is TGCGCCAGCAGCCACACTAGCGAGGATGAGCAGTACTTC. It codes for CASSHTSEDEQYF.

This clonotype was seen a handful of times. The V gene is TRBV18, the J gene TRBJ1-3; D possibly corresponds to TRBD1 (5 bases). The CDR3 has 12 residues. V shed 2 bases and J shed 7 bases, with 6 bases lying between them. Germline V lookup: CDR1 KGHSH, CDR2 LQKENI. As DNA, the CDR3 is TGTGCCAGCTCACCAGACAGTAACACCATATATTTT. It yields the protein CASSPDSNTIYF.

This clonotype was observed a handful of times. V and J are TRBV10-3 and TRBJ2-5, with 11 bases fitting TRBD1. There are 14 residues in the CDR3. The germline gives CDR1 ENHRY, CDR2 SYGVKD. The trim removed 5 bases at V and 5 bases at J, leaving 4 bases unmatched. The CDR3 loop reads CAISSDRGQETQYF. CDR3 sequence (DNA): TGTGCCATCAGTTCGGACAGGGGGCAGGAGACCCAGTACTTC.

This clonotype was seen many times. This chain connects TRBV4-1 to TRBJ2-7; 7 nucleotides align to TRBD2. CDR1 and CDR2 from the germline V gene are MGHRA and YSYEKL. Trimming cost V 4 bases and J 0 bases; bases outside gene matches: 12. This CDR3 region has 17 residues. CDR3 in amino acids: CASSLQAVGGSSYEQYF. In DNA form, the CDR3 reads TGCGCCAGCAGCCTCCAAGCCGTGGGGGGGTCCTCCTACGAGCAGTACTTC.

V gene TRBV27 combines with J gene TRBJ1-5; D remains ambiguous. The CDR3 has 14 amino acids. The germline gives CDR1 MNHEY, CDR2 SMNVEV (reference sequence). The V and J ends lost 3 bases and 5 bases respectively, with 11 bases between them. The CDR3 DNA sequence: TGTGCCAGCAGTTTTTACGGGGTGGATCAGCCCCAGCATTTT. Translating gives CASSFYGVDQPQHF.

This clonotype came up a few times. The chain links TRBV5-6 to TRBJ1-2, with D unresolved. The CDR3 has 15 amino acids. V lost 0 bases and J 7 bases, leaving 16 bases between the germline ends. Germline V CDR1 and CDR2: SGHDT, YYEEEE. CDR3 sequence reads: CASSLEPRAYGGYTF. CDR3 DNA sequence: TGTGCCAGCAGCTTGGAACCACGGGCCTATGGTGGCTACACCTTC.

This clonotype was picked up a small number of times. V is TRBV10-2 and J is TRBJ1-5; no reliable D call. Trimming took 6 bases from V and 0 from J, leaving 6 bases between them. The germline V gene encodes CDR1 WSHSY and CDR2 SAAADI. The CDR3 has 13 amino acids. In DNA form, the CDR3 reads TGCGCCAGCAGACAGTCTAGCAATCAGCCCCAGCATTTT. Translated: CASRQSSNQPQHF.